A single sample is the source of the 27 T cell receptor beta chains below, sequenced in a study of T-cell memory formation after mild COVID-19. TCRdb reprocessed the 5' RACE reads with MiXCR, giving one entry per CDR3 protein. The sample lists approximately 340,000 distinct CDR3 sequences, 10% to 15% occurring once. Input material: PBMCs or a T cell subset sorted from them (not recorded which). These TCRs come from a man aged 18 to 29 who had mild COVID-19 (a few samples of this study predate the infection). Cell type and time point are not known.

This clonotype was observed a few times. This chain links TRBV7-2 with TRBJ1-1; a possible D gene is TRBD1 (5 bases). Deletions cut 0 bases from V and 6 bases from J, with 11 bases between. This CDR3 has 14 residues. The germline CDR1 and CDR2 sequences are SGHTA and FQGNSA. The CDR3 sequence: CASSLAPGVAEAFF. CDR3 sequence (DNA): TGTGCCAGCAGCTTAGCGCCGGGGGTGGCTGAAGCTTTCTTT.

This clonotype was counted at least ten times. J is TRBJ2-5 and V is TRBV7-6; D ambiguous. The CDR3 covers 13 residues. V was shortened by 4 bases and J by 1 base, with 7 bases between the two germline ends. The germline V gene has CDR1 SGHVS and CDR2 FNYEAQ. As DNA, the CDR3 is TGTGCCAGCAGCTCGTCTCCCCAAGAGACCCAGTACTTC. Encoded protein: CASSSSPQETQYF.

This clonotype has just a few counts. The chain couples TRBV12-3 or TRBV12-4 to TRBJ1-6; D is unresolved. Trimming removed 6 bases from V and 0 bases from J, with 9 bases in between. This CDR3 comprises 15 residues. The CDR3 spells CASSPSSSYNSPLHF. For the CDR3, the DNA is TGTGCCAGCAGCCCGAGTAGCTCCTATAATTCACCCCTCCACTTT.

The CDR3 nucleotides are TGTGCCAGCAGCTTAGCGCTAGGCCCTATGAACACTGAAGCTTTCTTT. Its translation: CASSLALGPMNTEAFF. V and J are TRBV7-2 and TRBJ1-1; no definite D call. The germline CDR1 and CDR2 sequences are SGHTA and FQGNSA. The V end was cut by 0 bases, the J end by 0 bases, with 11 bases between. CDR3 length: 16 amino acids.

The V gene is TRBV27, the J gene TRBJ2-7; perhaps TRBD1 as D (6 bases). The V end lost 5 bases, the J end lost 3 bases, and 14 bases lay between the germline ends. The length of the CDR3 is 14 residues. The germline V gene encodes CDR1 MNHEY and CDR2 SMNVEV (reference sequence). The CDR3: CASSLRGPDYEQYF. The DNA for the CDR3 is TGTGCCAGCAGTCTCAGGGGTCCGGACTACGAGCAGTACTTC.

This clonotype turned up a few times. The chain joins TRBV9 to TRBJ2-4, with D unclear. V lost 4 bases and J 3 bases, leaving 11 bases between the germline ends. The CDR3 runs to 14 residues. The germline gives CDR1 SGDLS, CDR2 YYNGEE. The CDR3 protein is CASSSGFGKNIQYF. CDR3 DNA: TGTGCCAGCAGCTCTGGGTTCGGCAAAAACATTCAGTACTTC.

The gene calls are TRBV7-2 and TRBJ2-3; D gene unclear. CDR1 and CDR2 (germline): SGHTA, FQGNSA. This CDR3 has 13 amino acids. Trimming pared 5 bases from V and 5 bases from J, leaving 11 bases between. CDR3 in amino acids: CASSVRLGDTQYF. The CDR3, as DNA: TGTGCCAGCAGCGTACGTCTGGGAGATACGCAGTATTTT.

In its sample, this clonotype was seen many times. V is TRBV5-6 and J is TRBJ2-5; D not certain. Germline-derived CDR1 and CDR2 are SGHDT and YYEEEE. There are 12 residues in the CDR3. V was pared by 0 bases and J by 9 bases, with 9 bases between. The CDR3, as DNA: TGTGCCAGCAGCTTGGTTTCCGATCCCCAGTACTTC. Protein product: CASSLVSDPQYF.

V is TRBV18 and J is TRBJ1-2, with 7 bases that match TRBD1. The V and J ends lost 2 bases and 7 bases, in that order; junction bases with no gene match: 13. There are 16 residues in the CDR3. Germline CDR1 reads KGHSH; CDR2 reads LQKENI. The CDR3 DNA sequence: TGTGCCAGCTCACCAGCGACAGGGATTTTTGGGGTTGGCTACACCTTC. This sequence encodes CASSPATGIFGVGYTF.

This clonotype has more than one count but fewer than ten. CDR3 sequence reads: CASSLVGGNQPQHF. The CDR3, as DNA: TGTGCCAGCAGCTTAGTGGGCGGCAATCAGCCCCAGCATTTT. V is TRBV11-2 and J is TRBJ1-5; D is undetermined. CDR3 length: 14 residues. Germline values: CDR1 SGHAT, CDR2 FQNNGV. V gave up 1 base and J gave up 2 bases, with 6 bases separating them.

This clonotype has just a few counts. The rearrangement links TRBV7-9 to TRBJ1-4; D gene unclear. CDR1 and CDR2 from the germline V gene are SEHNR and FQNEAQ (reference sequence). The CDR3 is made up of 15 amino acids. Trimming took off 5 bases at V and 5 bases at J, with 15 bases between the two ends. CDR3: CASSLPPTGNEKLFF. The DNA of the CDR3 is TGTGCCAGCAGCCTTCCGCCGACTGGGAATGAAAAACTGTTTTTT.

This clonotype was counted only a few times. The chain carries TRBV2 and TRBJ1-4; D is undetermined. The CDR3 covers 14 residues. The germline gives CDR1 SNHLY, CDR2 FYNNEI. Trimming removed 9 bases from V and 6 bases from J, with 17 bases in between. CDR3 DNA: TGTGCCAGGATGACCCGCCCGGTAGATGAAAAACTGTTTTTT. Amino acid sequence: CARMTRPVDEKLFF.

This clonotype was detected a few times. The rearrangement joins TRBV6-2 or TRBV6-3 to TRBJ2-1, with D tentatively TRBD1 or TRBD2 (5 bases each). The CDR3 has 17 amino acids. Germline V gene data show CDR1 as MNHEY and CDR2 as SVGEGT. The V gene lost 2 bases and the J gene lost 5 bases, with 19 bases spanning the gap. Here the CDR3 reads CASSYPLLPRGHNEQFF. In nucleotides, the CDR3 is TGTGCCAGCAGTTACCCCCTTCTCCCGAGGGGACACAATGAGCAGTTCTTC.

The chain uses TRBV3-1 and TRBJ1-4, with a possible D match to TRBD1 (5 bases). The CDR3 spans 16 residues. Germline CDR1 is LGHDT and CDR2 is YNNKEL (reference sequence). Trimming left V 4 bases short and J 0 bases short, with 12 bases between. The CDR3 coding sequence is TGTGCCAGCAGCCGATGGGACGAGGCAACTAATGAAAAACTGTTTTTT. It encodes CASSRWDEATNEKLFF.

The DNA of the CDR3 is TGTGCCAGCAAAGGCCTACCACCCGAGCAGTACTTC. It is translated as CASKGLPPEQYF. The chain uses TRBV27 and TRBJ2-7; D is ambiguous. CDR3 length: 12 amino acids. Germline CDR1 and CDR2: MNHEY and SMNVEV (reference sequence). Between the trimmed V and J ends, which lost 7 bases and 6 bases, there was a span of 13 bases.

This clonotype was observed a handful of times. The CDR3 protein is CASSSLDSGLSRQYF. The CDR3 coding sequence is TGTGCCAGCAGCTCCCTGGACAGCGGGCTGTCGCGGCAGTACTTC. The genes are TRBV5-4 and TRBJ2-7; D is tentatively TRBD1 or TRBD2 (6 bases each). The germline CDR1 and CDR2 sequences are SGHNT and YYREEE (reference sequence). CDR3 length: 15 amino acids. Trimming pared 3 bases from V and 9 bases from J, leaving 22 bases between. Full variable domain (missing parts from reference TRBV5-4 and TRBJ2-7): ETGVTQSPTHLIKTRGQQVTLRCSSQSGHNTVSWYQQALGQGPQFIFQYYREEENGRGNFPPRFSGLQFPNYSSELNVNALELDDSALYLCASSSLDSGLSRQYFGPGTRLTVT.

The table lists this clonotype with many counts. The chain carries TRBV20-1 and TRBJ2-1; the match to TRBD1 covers 7 bases. The V and J ends lost 0 bases and 8 bases, in that order; junction bases with no gene match: 7. The CDR3 loop spans 14 amino acids. Germline assignment: CDR1 DFQATT and CDR2 SNEGSKA (reference sequence). The CDR3 DNA sequence: TGCAGTGCTAGAGATGCGGAAGGGGGCGATGAGCAGTTCTTC. Protein: CSARDAEGGDEQFF.

The chain carries TRBV4-2 and TRBJ2-5; 9 nucleotides line up with TRBD2. The germline V gene encodes CDR1 LGHNA and CDR2 YNFKEQ. Trimming at V came to 1 base and at J to 1 base, leaving 7 bases not matched to a gene. The CDR3 extends over 17 amino acids. In DNA form, the CDR3 reads TGTGCCAGCAGCCAAGTAGGAGCGGGGGGCGGCCAAGAGACCCAGTACTTC. Translating it yields CASSQVGAGGGQETQYF.

This rearrangement joins TRBV28 to TRBJ2-3; 7 nucleotides match TRBD1. V lost 7 bases and J lost 3; bases outside the gene matches: 7. Germline V gene sequence: CDR1 MDHEN, CDR2 SYDVKM. The CDR3 consists of 14 residues. As DNA, the CDR3 is TGTGCCAGCACCCAGGGACAGCCTACAGATACGCAGTATTTT. Amino acid sequence: CASTQGQPTDTQYF.

There are a few counts of this clonotype. J is TRBJ1-6 and V is TRBV20-1; 7 positions agree with TRBD1. CDR1 DFQATT and CDR2 SNEGSKA come from the germline V gene (reference sequence). The CDR3 is 15 amino acids. J was trimmed by 7 bases and V by 3 bases; bases with no gene match: 9. The CDR3 reads CSARGDRAANSPLHF. CDR3 DNA: TGCAGTGCTAGGGGAGACAGGGCCGCCAATTCACCCCTCCACTTT.

This clonotype appeared many times. V usage is TRBV7-2 and J usage is TRBJ2-5; unclear D gene. Per the germline V gene, CDR1 is SGHTA and CDR2 is FQGNSA. V lost 5 bases, J lost 5 bases, and 18 bases lay in between. This CDR3 comprises 15 residues. The CDR3 region is CASSRSGLQAETQYF. In DNA form, the CDR3 reads TGTGCCAGCAGCCGCTCCGGGCTTCAAGCCGAGACCCAGTACTTC.

This clonotype was counted ten times or more. This chain uses TRBV30 with TRBJ2-3; D not certain. Looked up from germline, CDR1 is GTSNPN and CDR2 is SVGIG (reference sequence). The V gene lost 5 bases and the J gene lost 4 bases, with 10 bases spanning the gap. This CDR3 region has 12 residues. The CDR3 DNA sequence: TGTGCCTGGTCGGAAGGATCAGATACGCAGTATTTT. Protein product: CAWSEGSDTQYF.

This clonotype was detected only a few times. The gene calls are TRBV20-1 and TRBJ1-1; D might be TRBD1 (5 bases). The ends were cut back, 5 bases at V and 1 base at J, with 17 bases in the middle. Germline CDR1 DFQATT, CDR2 SNEGSKA (reference sequence). The CDR3 has 15 amino acids. CDR3 nucleotides: TGCAGTGCTCCACCCGGTGGAGGGGCGAACACTGAAGCTTTCTTT. This translates into CSAPPGGGANTEAFF.

This clonotype was observed a handful of times. The chain has TRBV20-1 and TRBJ1-1, with unresolved D. This CDR3 region has 13 residues. Germline CDR1 DFQATT, CDR2 SNEGSKA (reference sequence). V dropped 0 bases and J dropped 6 bases, with 11 bases sitting between them. The CDR3 sequence: CSARDPRSSEAFF. The CDR3 DNA reads TGCAGTGCTAGAGATCCGAGAAGCTCTGAAGCTTTCTTT.

In its sample, this clonotype was seen a few times. The rearrangement links TRBV6-6 to TRBJ1-1; tentatively, D is TRBD1 (6 bases). Germline V gives CDR1 MNHNY, CDR2 SVGAGI (reference sequence). V gave up 3 bases and J gave up 0 bases, with 8 bases separating them. The CDR3 sequence is 14 residues long. As DNA, the CDR3 is TGTGCCAGCAGTTATGGGACAATGAACACTGAAGCTTTCTTT. Amino acids: CASSYGTMNTEAFF.

This clonotype was counted only a few times. This chain uses TRBV11-2 with TRBJ2-5; no reliable D call. The CDR3 is 12 residues long. Germline values: CDR1 SGHAT, CDR2 FQNNGV. With 5 bases removed from V and 6 bases from J, the gap between germline ends came to 10 bases. CDR3 amino acids: CASSPRLQTQYF. The DNA of the CDR3 is TGTGCCAGCAGCCCCCGACTTCAGACCCAGTACTTC.

As to this clonotype: A much larger clone sits a single nucleotide away, making a read error possible. The chain carries TRBV5-1 and TRBJ2-6; D gene ambiguous. CDR1 is SGHRS, CDR2 YFSETQ, per germline. This CDR3 is built from 15 residues. Trimming pared 4 bases from V and 2 bases from J, leaving 10 bases between. CDR3 DNA: TGCGCCAGCAGCCTCGACCCGACTGGGGCCAACGTCCTGACTTTC. This translates into CASSLDPTGANVLTF.